One T cell receptor beta chain is described in this entry. Its antigen is as yet unknown. Measured with immunoSEQ multiplex PCR; TCRdb has only the in-frame clones, and not every one. The table records nearly 110,000 clones, about 90% of them present only once. The V gene's germline CDR1 is SGHTA and CDR2 FQGTGA. V was cut by 3 bases and J by 0 bases, with 8 bases left in between. This CDR3 contains 15 residues. This sample stems from a study of T cell responses to AZD1222 COVID-19 vaccine. The study, taken as a whole, reports: Most donors were white British and more were female, and clonal diversity was possibly underestimated. Increased Spike-specific TCR breadth and depth were observed after two AZD1222 doses.

The sample was peripheral blood, taken on day 0 of AZD1222 vaccination. The genes are TRBV7-3 and TRBJ2-2, with D unclear. The receptor was derived from an adult in good health. The CDR3 here is CASSFGPPNTGELFF. The CDR3 nucleotides are TGTGCCAGCAGCTTTGGACCTCCGAACACCGGGGAGCTGTTTTTT. Together with reference TRBV7-3 and TRBJ2-2, the CDR3 gives the full variable domain: GAGVSQTPSNKVTEKGKYVELRCDPISGHTALYWYRQSLGQGPEFLIYFQGTGAADDSGLPNDRFFAVRPEGSVSTLKIQRTERGDSAVYLCASSFGPPNTGELFFGEGSRLTVL.